This is a list of T cell receptor beta chains from one sample in a study of identifying expanded T cells in peripheral blood. Sequenced by immunoSEQ multiplex PCR; TCRdb stores in-frame clones only, minus some. The sample gives 100,000 or so clones, roughly nine tenths of which show up once; 17% is in the top ten. What was sequenced was blood. The source of these receptors is a person between 18 and 75 years old in good health. CDR3s include the opening cysteine and the closing phenylalanine or tryptophan. D genes are given only for firm matches. A row's size may be missing; if present it is once, few, many or a size class.

.,once,TRBJ1-1,TRBV6-6,TGTGCCAGCAGTTTGTTAGGGACGGTTTTGGGTCCTGAAGCTTTCTTT,CASSLLGTVLGPEAFF
TRBD1,once,TRBJ2-1,TRBV7-9,TGTGCCAGCAGCCGACAGGGCGAGCAGTTCTTC,CASSRQGEQFF
TRBD1,.,TRBJ1-2,TRBV19,TGTGCCAGTAGTGTTGCCGGGACAGTTAACTATGGCTACACCTTC,CASSVAGTVNYGYTF
.,.,TRBJ2-7,TRBV4-1,TGCGCCAGCAGCCAAGATCTCCGAATTTCCTACGAGCAGTACTTC,CASSQDLRISYEQYF
.,.,TRBJ2-7,TRBV7-9,TGTGCCAGCAGCCGGACCTCATACGAGCAGTACTTC,CASSRTSYEQYF
.,few,TRBJ2-1,TRBV18,TGTGCCAGCTCACCGGGTGCACGGGGCGGGGAGCAGTTCTTC,CASSPGARGGEQFF
TRBD1,.,TRBJ1-2,TRBV18,TGTGCCAGCTCACCGGGACAGGGTGACTCACTCTATGGCTACACCTTC,CASSPGQGDSLYGYTF
.,.,TRBJ2-3,TRBV27,TGTGCCAGCAGTTTGGAGAGCACAGATACGCAGTATTTT,CASSLESTDTQYF
.,.,TRBJ2-1,TRBV9,TGTGCCAGCAGCCAAACGACAGGGTTGACGGGGGGCGGATGGAATGAGCAGTTCTTC,CASSQTTGLTGGGWNEQFF
.,.,TRBJ1-2,TRBV7-2,TGTGCCAGCAGCTCCTCGGTTGGGGGCGCCAGGGCGTATGGCTACACCTTC,CASSSSVGGARAYGYTF
.,.,TRBJ1-1,TRBV28,TGTGCCAGCAGTTTAGGGGGTATCGGAAGGGAAGCTTTCTTT,CASSLGGIGREAFF
.,.,TRBJ2-5,TRBV30,TGTGCCTGGAGTGTTTTTGGGGGGCGCGGGGAGACCCAGTACTTC,CAWSVFGGRGETQYF
TRBD1,.,TRBJ2-7,TRBV4-1,TGCGCCAGCAGCCCCAGGACAGGTATCTACGAGCAGTACTTC,CASSPRTGIYEQYF
.,.,TRBJ2-7,TRBV6-5,TGTGCCAGCAGTTACGGCAGGGCAGGAGAGCAGTACTTC,CASSYGRAGEQYF
.,.,TRBJ1-1,TRBV30,TGTGCCTCCGGGGGGGGCACTATGAACACTGAAGCTTTCTTT,CASGGGTMNTEAFF
.,.,TRBJ2-3,TRBV11-3,TGTGCCAGCGGTGCGGGGAGCACAGATACGCAGTATTTT,CASGAGSTDTQYF
TRBD1,.,TRBJ2-5,TRBV11-2,TGTGCCAGCAGTGGGACAGGGGAAGAGACCCAGTACTTC,CASSGTGEETQYF
.,once,TRBJ2-7,TRBV28,TGTGCCAGCAGTCCTGCTTCAGGGAGCAGGTACGAGCAGTACTTC,CASSPASGSRYEQYF
.,.,TRBJ2-5,TRBV7-6,TGTGCCAGCAGCTCGGGACTTATTCAAGAGACCCAGTACTTC,CASSSGLIQETQYF
.,.,TRBJ2-5,TRBV4-1,TGCGCCAGCAGCCAATCCGGGACAAGCCAAGAGACCCAGTACTTC,CASSQSGTSQETQYF
.,.,TRBJ2-1,TRBV2,TGTGCCAGCAGCGTATTAGCTGAGCAGTTCTTC,CASSVLAEQFF
.,few,TRBJ1-1,TRBV7-2,TGTGCCAGCAGTTTAGTTGCGTACACTGAAGCTTTCTTT,CASSLVAYTEAFF
.,.,TRBJ2-1,TRBV10-3,TGTGCCATCAGTGAGTCGGGGCTGATCTCCTACAATGAGCAGTTCTTC,CAISESGLISYNEQFF
.,.,TRBJ1-5,TRBV5-6,TGTGCCAGCAGCTTGGCTGGGGGAAGCAATCAGCCCCAGCATTTT,CASSLAGGSNQPQHF
.,.,TRBJ1-1,TRBV19,TGTGCCAGTAGAATCGGTTTGAACACTGAAGCTTTCTTT,CASRIGLNTEAFF
.,.,TRBJ2-5,TRBV5-1,TGCGCCAGCAGCTTTGACGAGACCCAGTACTTC,CASSFDETQYF
.,once,TRBJ1-1,TRBV2,TGTGCCAGCAGTGGAGGCAGCCGGGGCACTGAAGCTTTCTTT,CASSGGSRGTEAFF
TRBD2,.,TRBJ2-7,TRBV7-2,TGTGCCAGCACCTCGGGGGGTTGGTACGAGCAGTACTTC,CASTSGGWYEQYF
.,.,TRBJ1-2,TRBV6-1,TGTGCCAGCAGTCCCCGGGCCTACTATGGCTACACCTTC,CASSPRAYYGYTF
.,once,TRBJ1-1,TRBV15,TGTGCCACCAGCAGAGAGGGGGGTGAAGCTTTCTTT,CATSREGGEAFF
.,once,TRBJ2-3,TRBV7-2,TGTGCCAGCAGTCGTACCTTAAGCGCAGATACGCAGTATTTT,CASSRTLSADTQYF